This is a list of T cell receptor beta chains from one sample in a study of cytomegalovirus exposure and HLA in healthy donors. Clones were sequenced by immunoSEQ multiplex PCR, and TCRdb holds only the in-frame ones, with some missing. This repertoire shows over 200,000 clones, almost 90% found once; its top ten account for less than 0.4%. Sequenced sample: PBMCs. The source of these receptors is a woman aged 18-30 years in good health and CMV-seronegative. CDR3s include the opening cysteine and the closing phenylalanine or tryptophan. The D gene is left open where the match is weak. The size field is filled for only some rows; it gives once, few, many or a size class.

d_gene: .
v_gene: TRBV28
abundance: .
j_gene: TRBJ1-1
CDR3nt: TGTGCCAGCAGTTTAGACAGAGCGAACACTGAAGCTTTCTTT
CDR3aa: CASSLDRANTEAFF

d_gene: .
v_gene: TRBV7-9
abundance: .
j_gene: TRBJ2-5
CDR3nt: TGTGCCAGCAGCCCTCCCAAGGCAGGGCTTGAGACCCAGTACTTC
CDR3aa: CASSPPKAGLETQYF

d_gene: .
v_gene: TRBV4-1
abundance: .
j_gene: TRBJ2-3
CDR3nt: TGCGCCAGCAGCCAACTCCCAGATACGCAGTATTTT
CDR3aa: CASSQLPDTQYF

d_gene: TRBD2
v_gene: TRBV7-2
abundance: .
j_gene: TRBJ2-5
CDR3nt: TGTGCCAGCAGCTTTTGGCTAGCGGGGGGCCAAGAGACCCAGTACTTC
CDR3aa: CASSFWLAGGQETQYF

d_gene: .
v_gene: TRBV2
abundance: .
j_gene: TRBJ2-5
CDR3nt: TGTGCCAGCAGTGTTGGACAGTCGTACCAAGAGACCCAGTACTTC
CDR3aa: CASSVGQSYQETQYF

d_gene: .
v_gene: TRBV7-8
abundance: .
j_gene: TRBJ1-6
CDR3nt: TGTGCCAGCAATCTCGGTCTCAATTCACCCCTCCACTTT
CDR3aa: CASNLGLNSPLHF

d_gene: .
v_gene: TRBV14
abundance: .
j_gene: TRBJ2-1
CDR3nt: TGTGCCAGCAGCCAAGGACTCAGGGGGGCCCCGAATCAGTTCTTC
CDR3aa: CASSQGLRGAPNQFF

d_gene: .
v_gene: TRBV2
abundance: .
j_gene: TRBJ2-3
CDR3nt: TGTGCCAGCAGTGATGGAGTCAGCACAGATACGCAGTATTTT
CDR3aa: CASSDGVSTDTQYF

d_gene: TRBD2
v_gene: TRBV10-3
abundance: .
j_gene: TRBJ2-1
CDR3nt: TGTGCCATCGGGATAGCGGGGCCCCTCTACAATGAGCAGTTCTTC
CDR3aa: CAIGIAGPLYNEQFF

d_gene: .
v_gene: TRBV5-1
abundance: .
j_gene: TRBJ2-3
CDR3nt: TGCGCCAGCAGCTCCGAAACTAGCAGATTAGCAGATACGCAGTATTTT
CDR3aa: CASSSETSRLADTQYF

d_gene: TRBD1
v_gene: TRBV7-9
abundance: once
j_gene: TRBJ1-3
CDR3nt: TGTGCCAGCAGCTCCGGGGACAGCTCTGGAAACACCATATATTTT
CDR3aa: CASSSGDSSGNTIYF

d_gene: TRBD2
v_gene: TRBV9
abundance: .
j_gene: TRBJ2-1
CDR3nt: TGTGCCAGCAGCGTAGTGCTAGCGGGGTCGAATGAGCAGTTCTTC
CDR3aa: CASSVVLAGSNEQFF

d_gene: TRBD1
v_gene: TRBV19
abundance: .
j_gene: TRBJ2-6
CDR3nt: TGTGCCAGTAGTTCCAGGGACAGGGACATCTCTGGGGCCAACGTCCTGACTTTC
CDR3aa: CASSSRDRDISGANVLTF

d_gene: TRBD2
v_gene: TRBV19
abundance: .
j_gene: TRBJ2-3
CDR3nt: TGTGCCAGTAGTACATTAGCGGGGGCACGCACAGATACGCAGTATTTT
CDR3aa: CASSTLAGARTDTQYF

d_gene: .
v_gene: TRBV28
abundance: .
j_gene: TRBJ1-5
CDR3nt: TGTGCCAGCAGTCGCCAGGGAAGGATAATTCAGCCCCAGCATTTT
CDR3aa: CASSRQGRIIQPQHF

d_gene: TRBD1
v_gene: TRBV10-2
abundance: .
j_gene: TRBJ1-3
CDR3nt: TGCGCCAGCGTAGCCCCGGGACAGGGAAACACCATATATTTT
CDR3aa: CASVAPGQGNTIYF

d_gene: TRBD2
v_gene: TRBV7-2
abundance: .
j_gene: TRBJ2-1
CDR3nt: TGTGCCAGCAGCTTAGTTGCTAGCGGGGGTTCGAGGAATGAGCAGTTCTTC
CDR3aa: CASSLVASGGSRNEQFF

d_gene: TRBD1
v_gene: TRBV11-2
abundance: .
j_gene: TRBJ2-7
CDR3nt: TGTGCCAGCAGTCCAGGGCCAGGGGGCTCCTACGAGCAGTACTTC
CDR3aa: CASSPGPGGSYEQYF

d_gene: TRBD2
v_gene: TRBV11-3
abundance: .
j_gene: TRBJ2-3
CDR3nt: TGTGCCAGCAGCCCATCGGATTCGGGGGGGCGAAATACGCAGTATTTT
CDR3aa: CASSPSDSGGRNTQYF

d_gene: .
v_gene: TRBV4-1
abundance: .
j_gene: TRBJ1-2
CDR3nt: TGCGCCAGCAGCCGAACCCCGACAGGAAACTATGGCTACACCTTC
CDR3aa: CASSRTPTGNYGYTF

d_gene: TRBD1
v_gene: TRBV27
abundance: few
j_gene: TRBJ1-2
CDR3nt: TGTGCCAGCAGTCTCGGACAGGGTCACGATGGCTACACCTTC
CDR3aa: CASSLGQGHDGYTF

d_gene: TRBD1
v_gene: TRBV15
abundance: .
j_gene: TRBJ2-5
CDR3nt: TGTGCCACCAGCAGAGATCAAGGGGGCGAGACCCAGTACTTC
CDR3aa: CATSRDQGGETQYF

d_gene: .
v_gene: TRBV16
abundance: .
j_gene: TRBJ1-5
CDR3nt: TGTGCCAGCAGCCAAAATCGGGGTGAGCCCCAGCATTTT
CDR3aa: CASSQNRGEPQHF

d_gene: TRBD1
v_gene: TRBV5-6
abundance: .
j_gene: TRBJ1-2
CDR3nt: TGTGCCAGCAGCCCCGGGACAGGGTTTGGCTACACCTTC
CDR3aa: CASSPGTGFGYTF

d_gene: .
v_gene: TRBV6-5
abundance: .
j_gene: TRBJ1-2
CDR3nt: TGTGCCAGCTACAGGGTAGGATATGGCTACACCTTC
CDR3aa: CASYRVGYGYTF

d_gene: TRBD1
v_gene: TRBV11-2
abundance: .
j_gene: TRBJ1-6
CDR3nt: TGTGCCAGCAGCTTAGTTTTGGGACAGGAAGGATCCTATAATTCACCCCTCCACTTT
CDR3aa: CASSLVLGQEGSYNSPLHF

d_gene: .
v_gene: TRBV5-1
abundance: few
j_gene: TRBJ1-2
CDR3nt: TGCGCCAGCAGCTTCGAGGGTGGCTATGGCTACACCTTC
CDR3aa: CASSFEGGYGYTF

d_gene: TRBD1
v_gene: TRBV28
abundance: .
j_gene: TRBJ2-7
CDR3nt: TGTGCCAGCAGTGCGGGACAGGGGGACGAGCAGTACTTC
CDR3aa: CASSAGQGDEQYF

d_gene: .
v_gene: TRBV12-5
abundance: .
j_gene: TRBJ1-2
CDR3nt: TGTGCTAGTGGTTTGATTCCAGGGAACTATGGCTACACCTTC
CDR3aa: CASGLIPGNYGYTF

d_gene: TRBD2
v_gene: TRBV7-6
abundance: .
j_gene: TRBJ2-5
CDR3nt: TGTGCCAGCAGCTTAGGCCTAGCGGGGCAAGAGACCCAGTACTTC
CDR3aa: CASSLGLAGQETQYF

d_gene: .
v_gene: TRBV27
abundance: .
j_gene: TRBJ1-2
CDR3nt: TGTGCCAGCAGTACGGGTCCTGGCGGCTACACCTTC
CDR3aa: CASSTGPGGYTF

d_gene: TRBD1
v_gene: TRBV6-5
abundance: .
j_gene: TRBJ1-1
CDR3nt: TGTGCCAGCCGAGACAGGGCGACGGAAGCTGAAGCTTTCTTT
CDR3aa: CASRDRATEAEAFF

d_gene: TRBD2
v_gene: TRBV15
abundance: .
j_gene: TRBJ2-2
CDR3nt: TGTGCCACCAGCAGAGATAGAAATAGCGGGGGTTCGTCAGGGGAGCTGTTTTTT
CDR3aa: CATSRDRNSGGSSGELFF

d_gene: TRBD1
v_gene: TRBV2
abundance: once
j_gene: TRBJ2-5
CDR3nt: TGTGCCAGCAGTCGAACAGGGGCGCAAGAGACCCAGTACTTC
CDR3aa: CASSRTGAQETQYF

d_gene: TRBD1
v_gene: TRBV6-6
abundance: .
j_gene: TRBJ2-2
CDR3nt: TGTGCCAGCAGGCCTCCCGGACAGGGGACCGGGGAGCTGTTTTTT
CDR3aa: CASRPPGQGTGELFF

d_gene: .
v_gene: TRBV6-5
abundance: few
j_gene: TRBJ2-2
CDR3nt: TGTGCCAGCAGCCGAACTAGTTTCCCCGGGGAGCTGTTTTTT
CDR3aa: CASSRTSFPGELFF

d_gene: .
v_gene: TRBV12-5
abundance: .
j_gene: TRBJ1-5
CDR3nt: TGTGCTGAAGACAGCTATAGCAATCAGCCCCAGCATTTT
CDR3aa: CAEDSYSNQPQHF

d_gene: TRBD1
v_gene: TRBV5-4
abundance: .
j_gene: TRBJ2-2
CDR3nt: TGTGCCAGCAGAGCCCTTTTCAGGGGGTCAACGAACACCGGGGAGCTGTTTTTT
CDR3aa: CASRALFRGSTNTGELFF

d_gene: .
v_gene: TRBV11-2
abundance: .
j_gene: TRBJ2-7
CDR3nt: TGTGCCAGCCAGCAGGGGCGATGGGAGCAGTACTTC
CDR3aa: CASQQGRWEQYF

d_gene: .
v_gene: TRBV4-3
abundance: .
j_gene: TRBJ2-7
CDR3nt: TGCGCCAGCAGCCAAGGGTTGGGTCGGGGGACCTCCTACGAGCAGTACTTC
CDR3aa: CASSQGLGRGTSYEQYF

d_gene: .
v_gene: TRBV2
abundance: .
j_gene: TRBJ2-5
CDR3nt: TGTGCCAGCACCGTCAGGGAAGAGACCCAGTACTTC
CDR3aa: CASTVREETQYF

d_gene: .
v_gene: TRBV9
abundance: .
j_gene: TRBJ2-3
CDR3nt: TGTGCCAGCAGCGCGTGGGTGGGCGGGGGCCGCACAGATACGCAGTATTTT
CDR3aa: CASSAWVGGGRTDTQYF

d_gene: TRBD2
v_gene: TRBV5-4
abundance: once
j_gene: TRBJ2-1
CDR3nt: TGTGCCAGCAGCACGCCGGCAGCGGGGGGGAATGAGCAGTTCTTC
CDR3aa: CASSTPAAGGNEQFF

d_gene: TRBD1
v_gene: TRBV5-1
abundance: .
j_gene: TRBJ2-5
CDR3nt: TGCGCCAGCAGCTCCCAGGGACAGGAGCTAGAGACCCAGTACTTC
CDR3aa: CASSSQGQELETQYF

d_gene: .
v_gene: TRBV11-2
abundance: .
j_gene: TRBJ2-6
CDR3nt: TGTGCCAGCAGCAAAAGGTCATCCGGGTCCTCTGGGGCCAACGTCCTGACTTTC
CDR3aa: CASSKRSSGSSGANVLTF

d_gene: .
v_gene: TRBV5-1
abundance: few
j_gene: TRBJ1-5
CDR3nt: TGCGCCAGCAGCTTGGAGGGAGAATTCAATCAGCCCCAGCATTTT
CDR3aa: CASSLEGEFNQPQHF

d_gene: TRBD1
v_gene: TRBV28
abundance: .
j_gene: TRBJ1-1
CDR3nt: TGTGCCAGCAGTTTAACCAGTGACAGGGCGAACACTGAAGCTTTCTTT
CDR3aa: CASSLTSDRANTEAFF

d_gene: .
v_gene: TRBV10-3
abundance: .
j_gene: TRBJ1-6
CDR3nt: TGTGCCATCAGTGTATTGCAGATGGATTCACCCCTCCACTTT
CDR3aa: CAISVLQMDSPLHF

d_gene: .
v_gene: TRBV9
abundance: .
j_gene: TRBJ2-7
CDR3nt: TGTGCCAGCAGCGTAGGGACAGACCTTCCCTACGAGCAGTACTTC
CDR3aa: CASSVGTDLPYEQYF

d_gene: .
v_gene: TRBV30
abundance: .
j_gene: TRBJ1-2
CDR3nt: TGTGCCTGGCGTCGGTATGGCTACACCTTC
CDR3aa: CAWRRYGYTF

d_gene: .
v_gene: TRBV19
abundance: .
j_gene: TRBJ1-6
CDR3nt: TGTGCCAGTAGTATAGACCCGACAACCCGAAATTCACCCCTCCACTTT
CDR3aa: CASSIDPTTRNSPLHF

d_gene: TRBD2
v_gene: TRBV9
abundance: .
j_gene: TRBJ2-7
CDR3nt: TGTGCCAGCAGCGTAGCTAGCGGGGAATTCTACGAGCAGTACTTC
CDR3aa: CASSVASGEFYEQYF

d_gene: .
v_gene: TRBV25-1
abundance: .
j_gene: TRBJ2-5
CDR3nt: TGTGCCAGCAGTGGGGAAACGGACAGACCTCTCCGGGAGACCCAGTACTTC
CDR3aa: CASSGETDRPLRETQYF

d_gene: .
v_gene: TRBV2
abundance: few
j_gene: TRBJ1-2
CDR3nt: TGTGCCAGCAGGCAGCTCGGGGTTGGCTACACCTTC
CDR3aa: CASRQLGVGYTF

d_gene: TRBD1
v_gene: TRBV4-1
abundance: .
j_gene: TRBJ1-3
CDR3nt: TGCGCCAGCAGCTCGAGACCGAGGGGGCAAGATGGAAACACCATATATTTT
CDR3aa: CASSSRPRGQDGNTIYF